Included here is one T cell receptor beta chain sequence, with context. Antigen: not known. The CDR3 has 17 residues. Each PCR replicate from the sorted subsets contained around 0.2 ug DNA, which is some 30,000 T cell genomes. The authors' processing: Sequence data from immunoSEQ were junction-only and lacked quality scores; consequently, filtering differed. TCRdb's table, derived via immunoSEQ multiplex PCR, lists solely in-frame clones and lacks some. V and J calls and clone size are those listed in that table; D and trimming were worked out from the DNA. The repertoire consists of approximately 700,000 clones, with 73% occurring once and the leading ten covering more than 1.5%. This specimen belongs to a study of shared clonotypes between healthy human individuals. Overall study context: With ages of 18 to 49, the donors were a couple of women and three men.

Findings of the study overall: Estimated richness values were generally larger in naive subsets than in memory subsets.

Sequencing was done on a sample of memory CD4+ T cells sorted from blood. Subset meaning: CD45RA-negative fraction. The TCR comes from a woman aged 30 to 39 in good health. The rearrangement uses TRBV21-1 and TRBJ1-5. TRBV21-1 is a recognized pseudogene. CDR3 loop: CASSKVKTGTKEQPQHF. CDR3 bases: TGTGCCAGCAGCAAAGTAAAAACAGGGACTAAGGAACAGCCCCAGCATTTT.